This T cell receptor (beta chain) was identified in a study of breast tumors, draining lymph nodes, adjacent tissues. A single record per CDR3 protein comes from TCRdb applying MiXCR to the multiplex PCR reads. The repertoire holds fewer than 150,000 distinct CDR3 sequences, with 21% as singletons. The study's findings and limits: Compared with lymph nodes, tumors were less diverse; compared with nontumor tissue, more. Data only fit, rather than demonstrated, lymph node origin of most tumor T cells. Luminal-like breast cancer showed significantly higher tumor–nontumor repertoire similarity than basal-like. Most tumor T cells seemingly derive from lymph node, then expand in tumor.

This clonotype has ten or more counts. Its specificity is unknown. The lymph nodes were axillary draining lymph nodes from breast cancer patients. This receptor was obtained from a female donor with breast cancer. Some clones in this sample may be carry-over from other donors' samples. Sequenced input: axillary lymph node tissue.

The CDR3 loop reads CASSMVLAGTYEQYF. The CDR3 DNA is TGTGCCAGTAGTATGGTACTAGCGGGGACCTACGAGCAGTACTTC. This sequence joins TRBV19 and TRBJ2-7; 10 bases agree with TRBD2. Germline V gives CDR1 LNHDA, CDR2 SQIVND (reference sequence). This CDR3 comprises 15 residues. V lost 3 bases, J lost 2 bases, and 4 bases stayed unmatched.